This T cell receptor beta chain was recorded in a study of blood T cell repertoires in COVID-19. The overall study: Samples representing acute and convalescent COVID-19 were sourced from the United States, Italy and Spain.

Authors' methods: Researchers report that nucleated cell counts were estimated from reference gene primer amplification. Sequenced by immunoSEQ multiplex PCR; TCRdb stores in-frame clones only, minus some. The V and J calls and clone size were taken over from that table, and D and trimming were inferred from the DNA. This table has around 140,000 clones, about 91% appearing once. This receptor was identified in a human donor in a cohort sampled during active COVID-19. Material for sequencing was peripheral blood.

CDR3 amino acids: CASSVGLDNVGYTF. The DNA of the CDR3 is TGTGCCAGCAGCGTAGGTCTAGATAACGTAGGCTACACCTTC. This sequence joins TRBV9 and TRBJ1-2, with D uncertain. CDR1 is SGDLS, CDR2 YYNGEE, per germline. V lost 0 bases and J 8 bases, leaving 14 bases between the germline ends. This CDR3 contains 14 residues.